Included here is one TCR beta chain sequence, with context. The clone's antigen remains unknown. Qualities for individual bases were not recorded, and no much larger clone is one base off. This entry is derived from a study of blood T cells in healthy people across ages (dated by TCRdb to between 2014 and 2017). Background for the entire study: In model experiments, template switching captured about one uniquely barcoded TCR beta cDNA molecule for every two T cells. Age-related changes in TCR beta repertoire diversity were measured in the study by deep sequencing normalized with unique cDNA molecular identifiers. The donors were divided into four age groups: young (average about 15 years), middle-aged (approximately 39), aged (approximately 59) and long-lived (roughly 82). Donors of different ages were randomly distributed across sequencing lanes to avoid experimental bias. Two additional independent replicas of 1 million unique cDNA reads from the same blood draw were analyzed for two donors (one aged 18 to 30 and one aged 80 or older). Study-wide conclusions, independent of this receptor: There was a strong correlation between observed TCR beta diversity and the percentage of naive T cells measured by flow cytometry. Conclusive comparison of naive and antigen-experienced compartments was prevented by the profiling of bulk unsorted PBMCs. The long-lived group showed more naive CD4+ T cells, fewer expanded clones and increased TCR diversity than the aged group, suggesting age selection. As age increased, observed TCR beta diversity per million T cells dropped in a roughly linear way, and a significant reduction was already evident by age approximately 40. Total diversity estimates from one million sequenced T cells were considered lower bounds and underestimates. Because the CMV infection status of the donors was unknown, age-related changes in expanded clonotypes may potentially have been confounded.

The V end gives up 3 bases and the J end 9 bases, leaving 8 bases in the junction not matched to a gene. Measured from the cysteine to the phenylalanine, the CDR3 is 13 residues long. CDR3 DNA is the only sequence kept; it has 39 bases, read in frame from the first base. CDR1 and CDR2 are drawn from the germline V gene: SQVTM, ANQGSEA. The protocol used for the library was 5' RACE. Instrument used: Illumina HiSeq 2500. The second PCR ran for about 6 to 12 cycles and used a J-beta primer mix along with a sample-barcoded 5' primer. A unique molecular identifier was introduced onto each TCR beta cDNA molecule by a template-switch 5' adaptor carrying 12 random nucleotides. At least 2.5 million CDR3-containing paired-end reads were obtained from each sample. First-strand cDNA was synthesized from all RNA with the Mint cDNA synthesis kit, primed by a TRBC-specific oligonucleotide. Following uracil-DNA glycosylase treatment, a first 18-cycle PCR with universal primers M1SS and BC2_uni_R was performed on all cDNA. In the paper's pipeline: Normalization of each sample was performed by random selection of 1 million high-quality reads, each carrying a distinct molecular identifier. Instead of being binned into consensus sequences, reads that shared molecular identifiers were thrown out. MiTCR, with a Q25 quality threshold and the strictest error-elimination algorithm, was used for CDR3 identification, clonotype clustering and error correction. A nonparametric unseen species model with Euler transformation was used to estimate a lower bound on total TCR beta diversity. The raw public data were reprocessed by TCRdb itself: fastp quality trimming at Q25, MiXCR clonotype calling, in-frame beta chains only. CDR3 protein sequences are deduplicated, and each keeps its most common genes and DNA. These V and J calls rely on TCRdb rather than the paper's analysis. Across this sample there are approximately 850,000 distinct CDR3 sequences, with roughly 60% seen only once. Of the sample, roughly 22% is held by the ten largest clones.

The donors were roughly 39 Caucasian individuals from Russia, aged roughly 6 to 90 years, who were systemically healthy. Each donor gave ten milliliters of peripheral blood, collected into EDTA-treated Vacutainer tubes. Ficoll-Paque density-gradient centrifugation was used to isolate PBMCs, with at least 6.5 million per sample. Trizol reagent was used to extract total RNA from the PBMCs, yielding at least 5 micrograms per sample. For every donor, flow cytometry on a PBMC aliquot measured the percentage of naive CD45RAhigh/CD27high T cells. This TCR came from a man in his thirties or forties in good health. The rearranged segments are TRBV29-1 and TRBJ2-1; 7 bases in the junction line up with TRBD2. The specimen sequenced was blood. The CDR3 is CSVDRGRGGEQFF. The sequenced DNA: TGCAGCGTTGATCGGGGGAGGGGAGGTGAGCAGTTCTTC.